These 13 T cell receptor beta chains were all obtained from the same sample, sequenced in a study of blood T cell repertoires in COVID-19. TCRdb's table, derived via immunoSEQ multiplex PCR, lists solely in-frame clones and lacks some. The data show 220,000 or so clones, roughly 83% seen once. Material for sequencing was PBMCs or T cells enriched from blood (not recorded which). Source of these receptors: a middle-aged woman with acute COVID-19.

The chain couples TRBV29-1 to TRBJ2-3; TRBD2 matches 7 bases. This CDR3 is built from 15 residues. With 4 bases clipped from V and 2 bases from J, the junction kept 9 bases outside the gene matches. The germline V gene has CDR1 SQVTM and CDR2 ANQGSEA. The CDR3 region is CSVAMRERATDTQYF. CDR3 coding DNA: TGCAGCGTTGCAATGCGGGAGAGGGCCACAGATACGCAGTATTTT.

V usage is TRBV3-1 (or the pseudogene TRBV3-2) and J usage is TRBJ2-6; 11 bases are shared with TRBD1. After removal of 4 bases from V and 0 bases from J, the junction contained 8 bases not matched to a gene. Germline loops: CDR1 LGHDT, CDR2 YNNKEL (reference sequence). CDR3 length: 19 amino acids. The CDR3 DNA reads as TGTGCCAGCAGCCCACAGCTGGGGACAGGGGGCTCTGGGGCCAACGTCCTGACTTTC. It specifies CASSPQLGTGGSGANVLTF.

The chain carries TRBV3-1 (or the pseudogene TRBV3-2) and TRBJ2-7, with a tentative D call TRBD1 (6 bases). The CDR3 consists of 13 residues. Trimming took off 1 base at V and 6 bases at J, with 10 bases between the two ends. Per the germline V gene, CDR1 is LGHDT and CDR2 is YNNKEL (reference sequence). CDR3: CASSQVQGREQYF. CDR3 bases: TGTGCCAGCAGCCAAGTTCAGGGGCGCGAGCAGTACTTC.

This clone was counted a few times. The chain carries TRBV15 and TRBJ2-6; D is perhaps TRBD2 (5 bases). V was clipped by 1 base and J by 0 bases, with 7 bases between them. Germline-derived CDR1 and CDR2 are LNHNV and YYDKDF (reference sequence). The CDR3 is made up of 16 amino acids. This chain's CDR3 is CATSRVGGSGANVLTF. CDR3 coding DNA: TGTGCCACCAGCAGAGTTGGAGGCTCTGGGGCCAACGTCCTGACTTTC.

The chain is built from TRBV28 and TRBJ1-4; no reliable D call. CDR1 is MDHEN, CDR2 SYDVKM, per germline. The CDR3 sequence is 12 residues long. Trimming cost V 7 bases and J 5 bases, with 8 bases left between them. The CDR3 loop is CASTGLNEKLFF. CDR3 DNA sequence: TGTGCCAGCACGGGTCTGAATGAAAAACTGTTTTTT.

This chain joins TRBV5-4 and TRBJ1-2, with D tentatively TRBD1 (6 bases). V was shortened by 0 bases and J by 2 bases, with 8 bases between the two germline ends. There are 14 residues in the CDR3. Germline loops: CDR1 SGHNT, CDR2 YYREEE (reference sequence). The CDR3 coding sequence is TGTGCCAGCAGCTTGGATCAGGGGAACTATGGCTACACCTTC. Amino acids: CASSLDQGNYGYTF.

This CDR3 reads CASSPLSRYGYTF. In DNA, the CDR3 is TGTGCCAGCAGTCCCTTGAGTCGGTATGGCTACACCTTC. The rearrangement joins TRBV28 to TRBJ1-2; D not resolved. Germline V gene data show CDR1 as MDHEN and CDR2 as SYDVKM. V was shortened by 5 bases and J by 5 bases, with 12 bases between the two germline ends. The CDR3 sequence is 13 residues long.

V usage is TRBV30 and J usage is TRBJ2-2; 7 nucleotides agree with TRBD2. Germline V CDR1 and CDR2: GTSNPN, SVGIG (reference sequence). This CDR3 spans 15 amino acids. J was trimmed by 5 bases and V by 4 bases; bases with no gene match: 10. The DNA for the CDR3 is TGTGCCTGGACACTTGGCGGGAGCTGGACCGGGGAGCTGTTTTTT. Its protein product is CAWTLGGSWTGELFF. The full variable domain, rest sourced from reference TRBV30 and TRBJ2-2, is SQTIHQWPATLVQPVGSPLSLECTVEGTSNPNLYWYRQAAGRGLQLLFYSVGIGQISSEVPQNLSASRPQDRQFILSSKKLLLSDSGFYLCAWTLGGSWTGELFFGEGSRLTVL.

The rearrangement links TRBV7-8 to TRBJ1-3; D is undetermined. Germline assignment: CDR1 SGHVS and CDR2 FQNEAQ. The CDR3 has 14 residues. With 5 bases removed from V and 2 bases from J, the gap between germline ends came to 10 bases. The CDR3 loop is CASSRDRAGNTIYF. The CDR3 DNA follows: TGTGCCAGCAGCCGCGATCGCGCTGGAAACACCATATATTTT.

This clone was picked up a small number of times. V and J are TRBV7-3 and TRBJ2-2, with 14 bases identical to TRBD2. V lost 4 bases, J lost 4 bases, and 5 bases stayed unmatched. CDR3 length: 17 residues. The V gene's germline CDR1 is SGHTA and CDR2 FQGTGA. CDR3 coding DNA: TGTGCCAGCAGCTCCGGGACTAGCGGGGGCGTCACCGGGGAGCTGTTTTTT. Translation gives CASSSGTSGGVTGELFF.

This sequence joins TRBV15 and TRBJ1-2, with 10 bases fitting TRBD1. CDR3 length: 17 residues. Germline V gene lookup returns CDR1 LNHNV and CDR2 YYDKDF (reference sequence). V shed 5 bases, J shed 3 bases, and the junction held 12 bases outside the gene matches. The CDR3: CATSSNLGTGVYYGYTF. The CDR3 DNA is TGTGCCACCAGCTCAAATCTCGGGACAGGGGTTTACTATGGCTACACCTTC.

CDR3 amino acids: CSASLAGVWNEQFF. The CDR3 DNA reads TGCAGCGCCTCACTAGCGGGAGTCTGGAATGAGCAGTTCTTC. This chain joins TRBV29-1 and TRBJ2-1; 11 bases match TRBD2. Trimming cost V 7 bases and J 7 bases; bases outside gene matches: 9. The germline V gene encodes CDR1 SQVTM and CDR2 ANQGSEA. CDR3 length: 14 amino acids.

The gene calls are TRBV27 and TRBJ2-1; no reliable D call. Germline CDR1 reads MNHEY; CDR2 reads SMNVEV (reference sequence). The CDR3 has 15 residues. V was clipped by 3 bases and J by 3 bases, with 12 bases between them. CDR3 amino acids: CASSFGQRLYNEQFF. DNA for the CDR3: TGTGCCAGCAGTTTCGGCCAGAGACTCTACAATGAGCAGTTCTTC.